Listed below are T cell receptor beta chains from one sample, sequenced in a study of shared clonotypes between healthy human individuals. Profiled with immunoSEQ multiplex PCR; TCRdb holds only in-frame clones, not every one. The sample carries about 680,000 clones, around 78% recorded once. The specimen sequenced was memory CD4+ T cells sorted from blood. Every receptor here comes from a woman aged 25 to 39 in good health. CDR3s include the opening cysteine and the closing phenylalanine or tryptophan. D genes are given only for firm matches. Some rows mark clone size as missing; the rest say once, few, many or name a class of expanded clone.

abundance	v_gene	d_gene	j_gene	CDR3nt	CDR3aa
NA	TRBV7-9	NA	TRBJ2-7	TGTGCCAGCAGCTTAAGACAAGACTCCTACGAGCAGTACTTC	CASSLRQDSYEQYF
NA	TRBV11-2	NA	TRBJ2-1	TGTGCCAGCAGCCCAGGGTTATACAATGAGCAGTTCTTC	CASSPGLYNEQFF
NA	TRBV11-2	NA	TRBJ2-3	TGTGCCAGCACTCCCCCCACAGTCCACTATACGCAGTATTTT	CASTPPTVHYTQYF
NA	TRBV6-5	TRBD2	TRBJ2-3	TGTGCCAGCAGTCGCCTCAGCGGGAGGGCAGATACGCAGTATTTT	CASSRLSGRADTQYF
NA	TRBV28	NA	TRBJ1-4	TGTGCCAGCATGCTGGGATATGGGGAAAAACTGTTTTTT	CASMLGYGEKLFF
once	TRBV2	TRBD2	TRBJ2-3	TGTGCCAGCAGGGGTATAGCGGGAGGGAGGGATACGCAGTATTTT	CASRGIAGGRDTQYF
NA	TRBV20-1	NA	TRBJ2-1	TGCAGTGCTAGACTAAACAATGAGCAGTTCTTC	CSARLNNEQFF
NA	TRBV30	TRBD1	TRBJ1-1	TGTGCCTGGACACCGGGACAGGGGGACACTGAAGCTTTCTTT	CAWTPGQGDTEAFF
NA	TRBV18	NA	TRBJ1-5	TGTGCCAGCTCACCAGGGGTGAGGCAGCCCCAGCATTTT	CASSPGVRQPQHF
NA	TRBV7-9	TRBD2	TRBJ2-3	TGTGCCAGCAGCTTAGTTCGAGGTCTAGCGGGGACAGATACGCAGTATTTT	CASSLVRGLAGTDTQYF
once	TRBV11-2	NA	TRBJ1-1	TGTGCCAGCAGCTTATTTGGGATGAACACTGAAGCTTTCTTT	CASSLFGMNTEAFF
NA	TRBV5-4	NA	TRBJ2-7	TGTGCCAGCAGCTCAGGGGAGGGCCGCAGCTCCTACGAGCAGTACTTC	CASSSGEGRSSYEQYF
NA	TRBV5-1	TRBD1	TRBJ1-1	TGCGCCAGCAGCCTTGGACAGGGGGCGACGGTTTCAGAAGCTTTCTTT	CASSLGQGATVSEAFF
few	TRBV6-5	NA	TRBJ1-3	TGTGCCAGCAGTTATGACAGTTCGACCTCTGGAAACACCATATATTTT	CASSYDSSTSGNTIYF
NA	TRBV28	NA	TRBJ1-2	TGTGCCACCAACAGGGAGTCCTATGGCTACACCTTC	CATNRESYGYTF
NA	TRBV2	NA	TRBJ1-4	TGTGCCAGCAGGGTGGAGAATGAAAAACTGTTTTTT	CASRVENEKLFF
NA	TRBV5-4	TRBD2	TRBJ2-6	TGTGCCAGCAGCACCCGGGGGGCTAGCGGGAATCCTGGGGCCAACGTCCTGACTTTC	CASSTRGASGNPGANVLTF
few	TRBV6-1	NA	TRBJ1-5	TGTGCCAGCAAGGCCTCCAATCAGCCCCAGCATTTT	CASKASNQPQHF
many	TRBV4-1	NA	TRBJ1-4	TGCGCCAGCAGCCATTTGGACGGGGAACTGTTTTTT	CASSHLDGELFF
NA	TRBV4-1	TRBD2	TRBJ2-5	TGCGCCAGCAGCCAAGTCCCTAGCGGGAAGGGAGGGGAGACCCAGTACTTC	CASSQVPSGKGGETQYF
NA	TRBV6-6	NA	TRBJ2-3	TGTGCCAGCAGTTACCCGAGCCGGACTTCCACAGATACGCAGTATTTT	CASSYPSRTSTDTQYF
few	TRBV25-1	TRBD1	TRBJ2-7	TGTGCCAGCAGTGAGTCCGGGACAGCCCCCTACGAGCAGTACTTC	CASSESGTAPYEQYF
many	TRBV5-1	NA	TRBJ2-1	TGCGCCAGCAGGCGTGATAGTGTGGAGCAGTTCTTC	CASRRDSVEQFF
NA	TRBV28	TRBD2	TRBJ2-7	TGTGCCAGCAGACAGGGACTAGCGGGATCTTACGAGCAGTACTTC	CASRQGLAGSYEQYF
NA	TRBV7-3	TRBD1	TRBJ2-3	TGTGCCAGCAGCTTACGGGACAGGGTGGGGACAGATACGCAGTATTTT	CASSLRDRVGTDTQYF
NA	TRBV6-5	NA	TRBJ2-3	TGTGCCAGCGGGGTCTCTAGCACAGATACGCAGTATTTT	CASGVSSTDTQYF
once	TRBV7-2	NA	TRBJ2-2	TGTGCCAGCAGCTTGAGAGTAACGGCTACCGGGGAGCTGTTTTTT	CASSLRVTATGELFF
NA	TRBV6-4	NA	TRBJ2-1	TGTGCCAGCAGCCCCGGGGGTCCCCCTAGGAATGAGCAGTTCTTC	CASSPGGPPRNEQFF
NA	TRBV11-1	NA	TRBJ2-1	TGTGCCAGCAGCTTATATTTGGCCTCGAGCTCCTACAATGAGCAGTTCTTC	CASSLYLASSSYNEQFF
NA	TRBV9	TRBD1	TRBJ2-3	TGTGCCAGCAGCCCTCGGACAGGGGCAGATACGCAGTATTTT	CASSPRTGADTQYF
NA	TRBV5-1	TRBD1	TRBJ2-3	TGCGCCAGCAGCTTGGGGGACAGGGTGACAGATACGCAGTATTTT	CASSLGDRVTDTQYF
NA	TRBV29-1	TRBD2	TRBJ2-1	TGCAGCGTTGTTGGACTAGAGAGGGTTATTGGAGGATCCTACAATGAGCAGTTCTTC	CSVVGLERVIGGSYNEQFF
NA	TRBV11-3	TRBD2	TRBJ2-1	TGTGCCAGCAGCTTTGGCGGGAGTGGTCACAATGAGCAGTTCTTC	CASSFGGSGHNEQFF
many	TRBV18	TRBD1	TRBJ1-3	TGTGCCAGCTCAGGACAGGGACTGTCTGGAAACACCATATATTTT	CASSGQGLSGNTIYF
few	TRBV19	NA	TRBJ1-5	TGTGCCAGTAGTCCTGGGGGCCGGACAGCAGTCTATAGCAATCAGCCCCAGCATTTT	CASSPGGRTAVYSNQPQHF
NA	TRBV28	NA	TRBJ2-7	TGTGTTCCTGACCCGCTCTACGAGCAGTACTTC	CVPDPLYEQYF
NA	TRBV11-3	NA	TRBJ2-1	TGTGCCAGCAGCTGGGGAAAAAACAATGAGCAGTTCTTC	CASSWGKNNEQFF
once	TRBV7-9	NA	TRBJ2-1	TGTGCCAGCAGCTTATATCCGACACAGTACAATGAGCAGTTCTTC	CASSLYPTQYNEQFF
NA	TRBV5-1	TRBD1	TRBJ2-2	TGCGCCAGCAGCCTAGGACAGGATCGGACCGGGGAGCTGTTTTTT	CASSLGQDRTGELFF
NA	TRBV19	NA	TRBJ2-5	TGTGCCAGTACCCCAAGGGTGGGTCAGGAGACCCAGTACTTC	CASTPRVGQETQYF
few	TRBV30	TRBD2	TRBJ2-1	TGTGCCTGGAGTGTACAGCGGGAGGTTAGTCCCTTCTTC	CAWSVQREVSPFF
NA	TRBV10-2	TRBD1	TRBJ1-5	TGCGCCAGCAGTGCATTGAGGGCCGCGACAGGGGACAATCAGCCCCAGCATTTT	CASSALRAATGDNQPQHF
NA	TRBV5-6	NA	TRBJ2-1	TGTGCCAGCAGGTGGGGTACCGACCAGTTCTTC	CASRWGTDQFF
NA	TRBV15	TRBD2	TRBJ2-2	TGTGCCACCAGCGATGGGAGGGTTGAGACCGGGGAGCTGTTTTTT	CATSDGRVETGELFF
NA	TRBV7-2	NA	TRBJ2-1	TGTGCCAGCAGCTTGGGAGTCGATGAGCAGTTCTTC	CASSLGVDEQFF
NA	TRBV14	NA	TRBJ2-7	TGTGCCAGCAGCCAAGATCGGGGGCAGGGGAGCTACGAGCAGTACTTC	CASSQDRGQGSYEQYF
NA	TRBV29-1	NA	TRBJ1-5	TGCAGCCCCTCCTCCCGGTATAGCAATCAGCCCCAGCATTTT	CSPSSRYSNQPQHF
NA	TRBV2	TRBD2	TRBJ2-1	TGTGCCAGCGGGCCACTAGCGGCCGTATCCAATGAGCAGTTCTTC	CASGPLAAVSNEQFF
few	TRBV2	NA	TRBJ1-2	TGTGCCAGCAGTGGGAGTGGACCTATGGGCTACACCTTC	CASSGSGPMGYTF
NA	TRBV10-3	NA	TRBJ2-7	TGTGCCATCAGTGAGTCGAGGGCAGGAAGCTCCTACGAGCAGTACTTC	CAISESRAGSSYEQYF
NA	TRBV13	TRBD1	TRBJ2-1	TGTGCCAGCAACTCTTGGACAGGTTCTACGGGCTACAATGAGCAGTTCTTC	CASNSWTGSTGYNEQFF
NA	TRBV11-2	NA	TRBJ1-1	TGTGCCAGCAGTTTAGTGATCGGAACCACTGAAGCTTTCTTT	CASSLVIGTTEAFF
NA	TRBV6-1	TRBD1	TRBJ2-2	TGTGCCAGCAGCTGGGACAGCGGACCCGGGGAGCTGTTTTTT	CASSWDSGPGELFF
NA	TRBV5-6	TRBD2	TRBJ2-5	TGTGCCAGCAGCTTTCGCAGGGAGGGGTTGGAGACCCAGTACTTC	CASSFRREGLETQYF
many	TRBV28	NA	TRBJ2-7	TGTGCCAGCAGGACAGGGGTGCGCCTAGCGGATTATTACGAGCAGTACTTC	CASRTGVRLADYYEQYF
few	TRBV19	NA	TRBJ1-1	TGTGCCAGTACCAGGGGCGCTGAAGCTTTCTTT	CASTRGAEAFF
once	TRBV5-4	NA	TRBJ2-5	TGTGCCAGCAGCTTTGGTTTATCAGACAGTGCTGGGGAGACCCAGTACTTC	CASSFGLSDSAGETQYF